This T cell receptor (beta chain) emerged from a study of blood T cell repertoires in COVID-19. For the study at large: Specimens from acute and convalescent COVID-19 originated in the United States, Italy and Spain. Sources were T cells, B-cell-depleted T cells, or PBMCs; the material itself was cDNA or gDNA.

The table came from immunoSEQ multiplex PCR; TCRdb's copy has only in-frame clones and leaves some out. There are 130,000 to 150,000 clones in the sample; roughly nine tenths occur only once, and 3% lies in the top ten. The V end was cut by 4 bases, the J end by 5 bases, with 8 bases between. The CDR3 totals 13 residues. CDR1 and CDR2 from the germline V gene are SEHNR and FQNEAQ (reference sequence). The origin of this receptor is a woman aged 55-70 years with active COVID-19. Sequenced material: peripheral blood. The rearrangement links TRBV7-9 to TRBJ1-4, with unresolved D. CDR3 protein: CASSSHKNEKLFF. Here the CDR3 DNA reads TGTGCCAGCAGCTCCCACAAGAATGAAAAACTGTTTTTT.